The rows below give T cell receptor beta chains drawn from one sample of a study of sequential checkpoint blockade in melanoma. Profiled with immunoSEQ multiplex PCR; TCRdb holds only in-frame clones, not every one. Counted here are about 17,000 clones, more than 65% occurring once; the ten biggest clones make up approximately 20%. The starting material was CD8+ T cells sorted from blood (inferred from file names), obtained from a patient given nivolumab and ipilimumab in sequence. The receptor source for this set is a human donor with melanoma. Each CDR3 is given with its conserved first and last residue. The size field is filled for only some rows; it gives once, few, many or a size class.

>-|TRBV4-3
CASSPWGGDYEQYF
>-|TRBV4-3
CASSSSGGTEAFF
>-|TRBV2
CASRTIQDNYGYTF
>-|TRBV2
CASSEAQGIDEQYF
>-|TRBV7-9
CASSPGASEQYF
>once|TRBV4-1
CASSQGRVTGGQETQYF
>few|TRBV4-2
CASRIIAGGQPQHF
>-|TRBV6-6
CASSLGQGFRQPQHF
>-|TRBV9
CASSSRPGEQFF
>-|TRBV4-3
CASSQDSGLAGGADTQYF
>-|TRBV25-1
CASSEYGQGHWQETQYF
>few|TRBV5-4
CASRLSGGLNEKLFF
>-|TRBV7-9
CASSFQRGGWADTQYF
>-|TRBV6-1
CASSEGAMYQETQYF
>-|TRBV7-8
CASSATETQETQYF
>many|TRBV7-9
CASSWSGAEAFF
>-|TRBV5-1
CASSYGAQNIQYF
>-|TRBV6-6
CASSYGRENEKLFF
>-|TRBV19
CASSVTGNTEAFF
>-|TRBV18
CASHSDRRTDTQYF
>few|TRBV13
CASSLGARDSGGTEAFF
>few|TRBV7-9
CASSPSDSYEQYF
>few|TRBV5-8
CASSLAGRTRTEAFF